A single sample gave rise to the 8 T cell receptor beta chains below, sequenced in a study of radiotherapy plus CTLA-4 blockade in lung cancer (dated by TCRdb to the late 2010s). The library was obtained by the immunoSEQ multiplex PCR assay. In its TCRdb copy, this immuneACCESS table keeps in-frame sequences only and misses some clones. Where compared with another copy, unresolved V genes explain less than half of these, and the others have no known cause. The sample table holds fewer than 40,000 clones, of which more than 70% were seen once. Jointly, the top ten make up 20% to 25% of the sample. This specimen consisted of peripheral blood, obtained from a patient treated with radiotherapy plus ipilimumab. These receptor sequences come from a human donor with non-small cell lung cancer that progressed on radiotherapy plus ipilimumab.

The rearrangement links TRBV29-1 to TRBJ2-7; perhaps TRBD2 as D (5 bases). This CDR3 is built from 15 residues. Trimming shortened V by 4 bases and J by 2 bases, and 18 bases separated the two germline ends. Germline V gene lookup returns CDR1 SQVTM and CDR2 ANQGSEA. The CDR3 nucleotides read TGCAGCGTTGCCCTGCCCCGGGGTTCGACCTACGAGCAGTACTTC. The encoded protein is CSVALPRGSTYEQYF.

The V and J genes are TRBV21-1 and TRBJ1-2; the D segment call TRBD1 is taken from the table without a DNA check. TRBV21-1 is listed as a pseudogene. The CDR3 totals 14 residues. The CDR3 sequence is CASSEHRGREGYTF. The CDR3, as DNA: TGTGCCAGCAGCGAGCACAGGGGGCGTGAGGGCTACACCTTC.

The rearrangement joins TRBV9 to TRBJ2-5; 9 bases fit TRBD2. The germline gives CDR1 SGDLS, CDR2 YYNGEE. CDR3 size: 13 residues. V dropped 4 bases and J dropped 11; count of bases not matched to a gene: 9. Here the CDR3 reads CASSPSGGNEQYF. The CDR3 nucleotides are TGTGCCAGCAGCCCGAGCGGGGGGAATGAGCAGTACTTC.

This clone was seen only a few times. For the CDR3, the DNA is TGTGCCAGCAGCCCCCACCCAGACCAAGAGACCCAGTACTTC. The encoded protein is CASSPHPDQETQYF. The chain joins TRBV6-1 to TRBJ2-5; no definite D call. Trimming took off 6 bases at V and 0 bases at J, with 11 bases between the two ends. The CDR3 loop spans 14 amino acids. From germline, CDR1 is MNHNS and CDR2 SASEGT.

CDR3 sequence: CASSYSRQGMTSPLHF. The DNA for the CDR3 is TGTGCCAGCAGTTACTCGCGACAGGGTATGACTTCACCCCTCCACTTT. The J gene is TRBJ1-6, the V gene TRBV6-5; the match to TRBD1 covers 7 bases. J lost 9 bases, V lost 0 bases, and 8 bases had no gene match. The CDR3 is 16 residues long. Germline-derived CDR1 and CDR2 are MNHEY and SVGAGI.

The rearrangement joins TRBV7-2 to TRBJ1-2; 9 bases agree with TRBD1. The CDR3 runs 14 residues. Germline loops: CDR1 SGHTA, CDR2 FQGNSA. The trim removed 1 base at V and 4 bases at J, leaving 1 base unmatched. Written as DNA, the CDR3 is TGTGCCAGCAGCTTAGACAGGGGGCCCTATGGCTACACCTTC. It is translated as CASSLDRGPYGYTF.

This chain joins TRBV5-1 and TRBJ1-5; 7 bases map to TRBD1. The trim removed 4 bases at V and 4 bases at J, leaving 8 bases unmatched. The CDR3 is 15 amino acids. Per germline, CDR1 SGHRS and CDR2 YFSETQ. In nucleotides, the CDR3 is TGCGCCAGCAGCCGGACAGGAATCAATAATCAGCCCCAGCATTTT. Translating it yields CASSRTGINNQPQHF. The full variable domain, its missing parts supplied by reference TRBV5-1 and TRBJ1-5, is KAGVTQTPRYLIKTRGQQVTLSCSPISGHRSVSWYQQTPGQGLQFLFEYFSETQRNKGNFPGRFSGRQFSNSRSEMNVSTLELGDSALYLCASSRTGINNQPQHFGDGTRLSIL.

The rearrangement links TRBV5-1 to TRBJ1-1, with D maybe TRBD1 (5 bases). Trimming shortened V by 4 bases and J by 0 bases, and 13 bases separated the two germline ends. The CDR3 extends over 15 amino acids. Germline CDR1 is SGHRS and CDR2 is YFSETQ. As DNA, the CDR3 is TGCGCCAGCAGCCCTAGACAGATCATGAACACTGAAGCTTTCTTT. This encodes CASSPRQIMNTEAFF.